Listed below are T cell receptor beta chains from one sample, sequenced in a study of OX40 agonist ivuxolimab in advanced cancers. The protocol was immunoSEQ multiplex PCR, while the TCRdb copy is restricted to in-frame clones and leaves out a portion. The table lists more than 70,000 clones, approximately 88% of them singletons. The material sequenced was CD4+ or CD8+ T cells sorted from blood, taken in a trial of the OX40 agonist ivuxolimab. The receptor source for this set is an adult with an advanced solid tumor such as melanoma, head and neck, liver or kidney cancer. CDR3s include the opening cysteine and the closing phenylalanine or tryptophan.

cdr3_length	v_call	j_call	cdr3_aa
18	TRBV2	TRBJ2-6	CASTPGRATYSGANVLTF
16	TRBV7-4	TRBJ1-5	CASSPTGGKSNQPQHF
12	TRBV29-1	TRBJ2-3	CSALATTDTQYF
14	TRBV9	TRBJ2-3	CASSVASGTDTQYF
15	TRBV11-3	TRBJ2-1	CASSSGQGSYNEQFF
15	TRBV10-1	TRBJ2-7	CASSESPDLSYEQYF
14	TRBV6-1	TRBJ2-1	CASSVHRAESSPFF
12	TRBV5-1	TRBJ2-7	CASSLVGYEQYF
13	TRBV7-2	TRBJ1-1	CASSLVYGTEAFF
17	TRBV18	TRBJ2-6	CASSPRTGASGANVLTF
15	TRBV11-2	TRBJ2-1	CASSSSSGRAAEQFF
19	TRBV19	TRBJ1-5	CASSKYKALDTNSNQPQHF
11	TRBV6-6	TRBJ2-7	CASAAGYEQYF
17	TRBV28	TRBJ1-5	CASSGDRGVPGNQPQHF